This entry describes one TCR beta chain. No antigen is known for it. These data come from a study of vaccination and CD4 T cells after COVID-19. With the Oncomine TCR Beta short-read assay, DNA from cultured CD4+ T cells was sequenced. TCRdb redid the calling of the PCR reads with MiXCR, one entry per CDR3 protein. The table has about 14,000 distinct CDR3 sequences, roughly 29% seen once. The treatment: roughly 11-day PBMC culture with coronavirus spike peptide pools or control peptides (ViraFEST assay). Following expansion of antigen-specific T cells with peptide pools, ViraFEST then sequenced TCRs. Days 3 and 7 were when half the medium was replaced with fresh IL-2 medium. Germline CDR1 is LGHNA and CDR2 is YNFKEQ. V lost 0 bases to trimming and J lost 3 bases, with 11 bases between them. This CDR3 has 15 amino acids.

The clonotype comes from a human donor with COVID-19. Sequencing was carried out using cultured CD4+ T cells from blood. The J gene is TRBJ2-5, the V gene TRBV4-2, with D perhaps TRBD2 (6 bases). The CDR3 DNA reads as TGTGCCAGCAGCCAAGACGGGTCGGGGGAAGAGACCCAGTACTTC. The encoded protein is CASSQDGSGEETQYF.